The sequence of this TCR beta chain was determined in a study of blood T cell repertoires in COVID-19. Data came from immunoSEQ multiplex PCR; TCRdb stores just in-frame clones and leaves some out. The sample has about 160,000 clones, approximately 91% seen once. The CDR3 is 14 amino acids. CDR1 is SGDLS and CDR2 is YYNGEE in the germline V gene. The V and J ends lost 4 bases and 3 bases, in that order; junction bases with no gene match: 5. The chain has TRBV9 and TRBJ1-1; TRBD1 agrees at 8 bases. Material: peripheral blood. The sequence derives from a man younger than 35 with acute or convalescent COVID-19. CDR3 sequence: CASSFKTGDTEAFF. The CDR3 DNA sequence: TGTGCCAGCAGCTTCAAGACAGGGGACACTGAAGCTTTCTTT.